This T cell receptor (beta chain) emerged from a study of tumor-infiltrating lymphocytes in localized non-small cell lung cancer. The wider study: Tumor tissue and non-adjacent uninvolved lung came from each patient.

The ends were cut back, 5 bases at V and 1 base at J, with 8 bases in the middle. The CDR3 is 14 residues long. Germline CDR1 is LNHDA and CDR2 is SQIVND (reference sequence). For this clone: Its matching antigen is unknown.

The repertoire was sequenced with immunoSEQ multiplex PCR; TCRdb's copy has only in-frame clones and lacks some. The sample lists 13,000 to 15,000 clones; approximately 68% were seen once. General observations from the study: Each assay used a separate piece of the same tissue. Compared with uninvolved lung, tumors showed higher T cell infiltration by TCRbeta sequencing. Only some patients had TCR sequencing, depending on available tissue.

The chain couples TRBV19 to TRBJ2-2, with D uncertain. This TCR was recovered from a human donor with non-small cell lung cancer. The specimen sequenced was uninvolved lung tissue not adjacent to the tumor. The CDR3 nucleotides are TGTGCCAGTAGTGTAAAGCGGAACACCGGGGAGCTGTTTTTT. Translated: CASSVKRNTGELFF. Variable domain in full (rest from reference TRBV19 and TRBJ2-2): DGGITQSPKYLFRKEGQNVTLSCEQNLNHDAMYWYRQDPGQGLRLIYYSQIVNDFQKGDIAEGYSVSREKKESFPLTVTSAQKNPTAFYLCASSVKRNTGELFFGEGSRLTVL.